The clone carrying this TCR beta chain was seen only a few times. As yet, its antigen is unknown. The length of the CDR3 is 14 residues. V lost 4 bases and J 1 base, leaving 10 bases between the germline ends. Germline-derived CDR1 and CDR2 are LGHNA and YNFKEQ. Unique molecular identifiers were present in the TCR beta cDNA libraries. TCRdb itself ran the PCR reads through MiXCR, one entry per CDR3 protein. The table records about 800,000 distinct CDR3 sequences, about 32% of them present only once. This entry comes from a study of post-analysis software for immune sequencing data. Notes on the study in general: Controls showed significantly higher normalized Chao1 diversity than did multiple sclerosis patients. Strong co-clustering by F measure was seen for same-batch samples. TRBV5-6, TRBV5-1 and TRBV20-1 were among four or five TRBV segments more frequent in patients than controls.

The TCR was taken from a girl aged 5-17 years with multiple sclerosis. Sequenced material: blood. This chain connects TRBV4-2 to TRBJ2-5; perhaps TRBD2 as D (5 bases). CDR3 protein: CASSPATTQETQYF. The CDR3 DNA reads TGTGCCAGCAGCCCAGCGACTACCCAAGAGACCCAGTACTTC.